This TCR beta chain was observed in a study of graft-versus-host responses after intestinal transplantation. Study-wide context: All recipients were given anti-thymocyte globulin induction, and tacrolimus and steroids were then administered for roughly three years. Study-wide results and limits: Those patients showing graft-donor T cell macrochimerism displayed high graft-versus-host to host-versus-graft clonal ratios in allografts. Recipient marrow contained GvH clones, some of which appeared first in ileum or blood. Declining HvG levels early post-transplant were linked to peak circulating GvH clone levels.

TCRdb keeps only in-frame clones here, not all; method: immunoSEQ multiplex PCR. The sample lists about 57,000 clones, around nine tenths occurring once. This clone was detected once. The antigen is undetermined. The V gene lost 1 base and the J gene lost 2 bases, with 6 bases spanning the gap. Germline lookup yields CDR1 LNHNV and CDR2 YYDKDF (reference sequence). The CDR3 has 15 amino acids. The specimen was PBMCs, collected 26 days after transplant. The chain couples TRBV15 to TRBJ2-6; no definite D call. The clonotype was recovered from a human patient who received an intestinal transplant, so some T cells may come from the graft donor. The CDR3: CATSRVAAGANVLTF. CDR3 nucleotide sequence: TGTGCCACCAGCAGAGTTGCGGCTGGGGCCAACGTCCTGACTTTC.